One TCR beta chain is described in this entry. The data derive from a study of blood T cell repertoires in COVID-19. Assay used: immunoSEQ multiplex PCR; TCRdb lists only in-frame clones, some missing. The sample includes around 150,000 clones, less than 85% of them seen just once. The junction had 7 bases not matched to a gene; V was cut back by 4 bases and J by 7 bases. Germline V gene data show CDR1 as SGHRS and CDR2 as YFSETQ. CDR3 length equals 13 residues. The sequencing sample was made of peripheral blood. The TCR originated in a human donor with acute or convalescent COVID-19. The donor label of this sample is uncertain. The chain combines TRBV5-1 with TRBJ1-1; 7 positions match TRBD1. The CDR3 loop reads CASSRDSPFEAFF. The CDR3 region has the DNA TGCGCCAGCAGCAGGGACAGTCCTTTTGAAGCTTTCTTT.